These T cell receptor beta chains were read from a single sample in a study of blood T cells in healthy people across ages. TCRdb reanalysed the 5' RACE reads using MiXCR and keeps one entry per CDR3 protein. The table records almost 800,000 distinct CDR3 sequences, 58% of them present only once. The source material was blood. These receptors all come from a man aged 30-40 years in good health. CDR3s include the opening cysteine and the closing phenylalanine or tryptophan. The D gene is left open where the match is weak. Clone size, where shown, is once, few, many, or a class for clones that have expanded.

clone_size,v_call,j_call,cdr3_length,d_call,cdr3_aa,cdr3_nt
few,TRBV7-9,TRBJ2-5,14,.,CASSWTELGETQYF,TGTGCCAGCAGCTGGACAGAATTAGGGGAGACCCAGTACTTC
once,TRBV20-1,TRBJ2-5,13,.,CSAIGRGQETQYF,TGCAGTGCTATAGGGCGGGGTCAAGAGACCCAGTACTTC
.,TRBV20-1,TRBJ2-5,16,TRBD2,CSAREESGRAGETQYF,TGCAGTGCTAGGGAGGAAAGCGGGAGGGCCGGAGAGACCCAGTACTTC
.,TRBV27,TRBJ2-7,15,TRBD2,CASSLSTSGPYEQYF,TGTGCCAGCAGTTTATCAACTAGCGGACCCTACGAGCAGTACTTC
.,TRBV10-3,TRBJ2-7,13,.,CAIRGVLGYEQYF,TGTGCCATCAGGGGGGTATTGGGATACGAGCAGTACTTC
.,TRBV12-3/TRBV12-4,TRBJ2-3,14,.,CASSDGGAGDTQYF,TGTGCCAGCTCCGATGGAGGGGCGGGAGATACGCAGTATTTT
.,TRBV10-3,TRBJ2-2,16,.,CAISEMTAELTGELFF,TGTGCCATCAGTGAAATGACAGCTGAGCTAACCGGGGAGCTGTTTTTT
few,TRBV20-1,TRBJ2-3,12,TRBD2,CSLLAVTDTQYF,TGCAGTCTGCTAGCGGTCACAGATACGCAGTATTTT
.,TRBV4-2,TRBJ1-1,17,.,CASSRLNLGHSNTEAFF,TGTGCCAGCAGCCGATTAAACCTGGGGCATTCGAACACTGAAGCTTTCTTT
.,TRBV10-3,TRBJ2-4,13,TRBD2,CASTGTSGGEQYF,TGTGCCTCGACCGGGACTAGCGGGGGGGAGCAGTACTTC
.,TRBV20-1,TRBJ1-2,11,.,CSAEVPGAHTF,TGCAGTGCCGAGGTGCCAGGGGCGCACACCTTC
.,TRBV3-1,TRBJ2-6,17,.,CASSQGVPYSGANVLTF,TGTGCCAGCAGCCAAGGGGTCCCATACTCTGGGGCCAACGTCCTGACTTTC
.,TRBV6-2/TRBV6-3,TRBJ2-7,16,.,CASSYPITGAGDEQYF,TGTGCCAGCAGTTACCCCATAACGGGAGCAGGAGACGAGCAGTACTTC
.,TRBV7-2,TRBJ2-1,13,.,CASSLGRLNEQFF,TGTGCCAGCAGCTTAGGGAGGTTGAATGAGCAGTTCTTC
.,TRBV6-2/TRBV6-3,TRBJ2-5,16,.,CASSSLEVAPGETQYF,TGTGCCAGCAGTTCACTGGAGGTAGCGCCTGGGGAGACCCAGTACTTC
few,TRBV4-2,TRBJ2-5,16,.,CASSLEGGGPQETQYF,TGTGCCAGCAGCCTAGAGGGGGGGGGTCCTCAAGAGACCCAGTACTTC
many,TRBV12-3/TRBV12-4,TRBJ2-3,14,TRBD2,CASSFGGRGDVQYF,TGTGCCAGCAGTTTCGGGGGGAGAGGAGATGTGCAGTATTTT
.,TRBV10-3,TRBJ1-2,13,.,CAISESAGHGYTF,TGTGCCATCAGTGAGTCTGCAGGCCATGGCTACACCTTC
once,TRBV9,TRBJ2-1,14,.,CASSVGISLNEQFF,TGTGCCAGCAGCGTAGGGATCTCGTTAAATGAGCAGTTCTTC
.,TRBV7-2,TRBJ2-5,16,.,CASSPQAGSAQETQYF,TGTGCCAGCAGCCCTCAAGCCGGCAGTGCACAAGAGACCCAGTACTTC
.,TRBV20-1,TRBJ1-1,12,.,CSARQQGTEAFF,TGCAGTGCTAGACAGCAGGGAACTGAAGCTTTCTTT
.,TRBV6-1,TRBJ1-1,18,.,CASSNMGAWEWGGRRAFF,TGTGCCAGCAGCAACATGGGTGCGTGGGAATGGGGGGGACGGCGAGCTTTCTTT
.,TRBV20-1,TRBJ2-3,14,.,CSATSAGTTDTQYF,TGCAGTGCCACCTCAGCTGGGACCACAGATACGCAGTATTTT
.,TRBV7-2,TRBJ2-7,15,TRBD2,CASRGLAGVSYEQYF,TGTGCCAGCAGGGGACTAGCGGGGGTTTCCTACGAGCAGTACTTC
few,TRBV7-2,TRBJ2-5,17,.,CASSLNVWLSGWETQYF,TGTGCCAGCAGCTTAAATGTCTGGCTCTCCGGGTGGGAGACCCAGTACTTC
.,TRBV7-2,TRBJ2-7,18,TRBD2,CASSLGPPPSGGHGEQYF,TGTGCCAGCAGCTTAGGGCCCCCTCCTAGCGGGGGGCATGGGGAGCAGTACTTC
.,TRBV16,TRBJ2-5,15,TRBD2,CASSQSSGSAREQYF,TGTGCCAGCAGCCAATCTAGCGGGAGCGCCAGAGAGCAGTACTTC